These T cell receptor beta chains were read from a single sample in a study of T-cell reconstitution after alpha-beta-depleted transplantation in children. TCRdb reprocessed the PCR reads via MiXCR and lists one record per CDR3 protein. The sample contains 330,000 or so distinct CDR3 sequences, roughly 9.1% of which appear only once. The input for sequencing was PBMCs, taken before TCRalphabeta/CD19-depleted stem cell transplant. All receptors derive from a boy younger than two with acute myeloid leukemia, due to receive a stem cell transplant. The CDR3 runs from the conserved cysteine through the conserved F or W. A D gene is named only where the DNA matches it firmly. Size is omitted from some rows. Given values are once, few, many or a class for expanded clones.

D,J,V,size,DNA,CDR3
TRBD1,TRBJ1-6,TRBV7-9,few,TGTGCCAGCAGCCACAGGGGCTCCTATAATTCACCCCTCCACTTT,CASSHRGSYNSPLHF
-,TRBJ2-5,TRBV25-1,many,TGTGCCAGCAGTCGGGGGAGCGGGACCCAGTACTTC,CASSRGSGTQYF
-,TRBJ2-1,TRBV12-3/TRBV12-4,many,TGTGCCAGCAGTCGGGCCGTGAGGCAGTTCTTC,CASSRAVRQFF
-,TRBJ1-6,TRBV28,-,TGTGCCAGCCACCAAAAGGGGATCCCCTATAATTCACCCCTCCACTTT,CASHQKGIPYNSPLHF
-,TRBJ1-6,TRBV28,-,TGTGCCAGCAGTTTAGTCAGGGGAAATTCACCCCTCCACTTT,CASSLVRGNSPLHF
-,TRBJ2-7,TRBV28,many,TGTGCCAGCAGCCAGAGGTACGAGCAGTACTTC,CASSQRYEQYF
-,TRBJ2-7,TRBV20-1,few,TGCAGTGCCTTCGACAGGTCCCGCTCCTACGAGCAGTACTTC,CSAFDRSRSYEQYF
-,TRBJ2-7,TRBV18,-,TGTGCCAGCTCACCTTCGCCGGAGCCGGGTCGGCGCGAGCAGTACTTC,CASSPSPEPGRREQYF
-,TRBJ1-1,TRBV28,many,TGTGCCAGCAGTTTAGTGCGGTCAGGGATGAACACTGAAGCTTTCTTT,CASSLVRSGMNTEAFF
TRBD1,TRBJ2-7,TRBV6-5,many,TGTGCCAGCAGTTACTCTACAGGGGGCGAGCAGTACTTC,CASSYSTGGEQYF
TRBD1,TRBJ2-7,TRBV29-1,-,TGCAGCTTTACCGGGACAGGGGGCTACGAGCAGTACTTC,CSFTGTGGYEQYF
-,TRBJ1-2,TRBV5-1,many,TGCGCCAGCAGCTCGGGGACGCCTGGAGGCTACACCTTC,CASSSGTPGGYTF
TRBD2,TRBJ2-3,TRBV18,few,TGTGCCAGCTCACCACCAGGAGTAGCGGGAGTAGATACGCAGTATTTT,CASSPPGVAGVDTQYF
-,TRBJ2-3,TRBV4-1,few,TGCGCCAGCCGGGGGCTCCGAGCGGATACGCAGTATTTT,CASRGLRADTQYF
TRBD2,TRBJ2-2,TRBV6-1,few,TGTGCCAGCGGGCTAGCGGGTCTAAACACCGGGGAGCTGTTTTTT,CASGLAGLNTGELFF
-,TRBJ1-5,TRBV12-3/TRBV12-4,few,TGTGCCAGCAGTTTGGGTGTGCGGGGCTATTCTAGCAATCAGCCCCAGCATTTT,CASSLGVRGYSSNQPQHF
-,TRBJ2-2,TRBV20-1,many,TGCAGTGCTAGAGATTATCCCGGGGAGCTGTTTTTT,CSARDYPGELFF
-,TRBJ2-5,TRBV12-3/TRBV12-4,many,TGTGCCAGCAGTTTTCGGGGTGGGCCTGCCGTCTTCCAAGAGACCCAGTACTTC,CASSFRGGPAVFQETQYF
-,TRBJ2-7,TRBV28,many,TGCGCCAGCAGCTTGCCATCCTACGAGCAGTACTTC,CASSLPSYEQYF
-,TRBJ2-7,TRBV7-9,few,TGTGCCAGCTTAGATGATGGGGAAAACGAGCAGTACTTC,CASLDDGENEQYF
-,TRBJ2-7,TRBV28,-,TGTGCCAGCAGAGCGACAGCGCGCGAGCAGTACTTC,CASRATAREQYF
-,TRBJ2-7,TRBV28,many,TGTGCCAGCAGTTTCCAGGGGTGGGACTACGAGCAGTACTTC,CASSFQGWDYEQYF
-,TRBJ2-6,TRBV12-3/TRBV12-4,few,TGTGCCAGCAGCCATGGGAGGAACTCTGGGGCCAACGTCCTGACTTTC,CASSHGRNSGANVLTF
-,TRBJ1-5,TRBV30,-,TGTGCCTGGAGCCAAGGGGGTAATCAGCCCCAGCATTTT,CAWSQGGNQPQHF
-,TRBJ1-1,TRBV24-1,few,TGTGCCACCAGTGATATCCAGAATACTGAAGCTTTCTTT,CATSDIQNTEAFF
TRBD2,TRBJ2-5,TRBV6-5,many,TGTGCCAGCAGTTACGTGTTTATGGCGGGAGTAAGTGAGACCCAGTACTTC,CASSYVFMAGVSETQYF
-,TRBJ1-5,TRBV6-1,many,TGTGCCAGCAGTAGCCAGGGCGGGGTATCTCAGCCCCAGCATTTT,CASSSQGGVSQPQHF
-,TRBJ1-1,TRBV2,many,TGTGCCAGCAGTGAACGTGGCAGATTTTTCACTGAAGCTTTCTTT,CASSERGRFFTEAFF
-,TRBJ1-1,TRBV2,-,TGTGCCAGCAGTGCACAGTGGATCACTGAAGCTTTCTTT,CASSAQWITEAFF
TRBD2,TRBJ2-1,TRBV29-1,many,TGCAGCGTTGAACCTTGGGGACTACCAACGCCCAATGAGCAGTTCTTC,CSVEPWGLPTPNEQFF
-,TRBJ2-7,TRBV7-9,-,TGTGCCAGCAGCTTAGAGCCTCCCGCCTACGAGCAGTACTTC,CASSLEPPAYEQYF
-,TRBJ2-3,TRBV20-1,many,TGCAGTGCTAGAGTAATGCCTTCCCCCGATACGCAGTATTTT,CSARVMPSPDTQYF
-,TRBJ2-2,TRBV5-1,-,TGCGCCAGCAGCAACCATCGGGGGGCTTGGACCGGGGAGCTGTTTTTT,CASSNHRGAWTGELFF
-,TRBJ1-4,TRBV4-1,few,TGCGCCAGCAGCCGTCACGGGACGGATTATGAAAAACTGTTTTTT,CASSRHGTDYEKLFF
TRBD1,TRBJ1-5,TRBV28,many,TGTGCCAGCAGAGGGGGCAAAGGTAACCAGCCCCAGCATTTT,CASRGGKGNQPQHF
-,TRBJ2-5,TRBV10-2,many,TGCGCCAGCAGGATGAGTAGTAAGAGGCCCCAAGAGACCCAGTACTTC,CASRMSSKRPQETQYF
TRBD2,TRBJ2-2,TRBV12-3/TRBV12-4,-,TGTGCCAGCAGTCTCTTTCCGGGACTAGCGGGGCCCACCGGGGAGCTGTTTTTT,CASSLFPGLAGPTGELFF
-,TRBJ1-1,TRBV5-1,many,TGCGCCAGCAGCTTTTTGGGGGGACCTGAAGCTTTCTTT,CASSFLGGPEAFF
-,TRBJ1-5,TRBV20-1,many,TGCAGTGCTAGAGCGGGTTACACCAATCAGCCCCAGCATTTT,CSARAGYTNQPQHF
-,TRBJ1-2,TRBV6-2/TRBV6-3,many,TGTGCCAGCAGTTACTCGTCGGCTACAGGGACGGGGTTCGGCTACACCTTC,CASSYSSATGTGFGYTF
TRBD1,TRBJ2-7,TRBV2,few,TGTGCCAGCAGTGAGGACAGGGCCTCCTACGAGCAGTACTTC,CASSEDRASYEQYF
TRBD1,TRBJ2-7,TRBV5-1,many,TGCGCCAGCAGCCCGCGGACAGGGGGCTATAACGAGCAGTACTTC,CASSPRTGGYNEQYF
-,TRBJ2-7,TRBV9,many,TGTGCCAGCAGCGTAGAGGCTAGCAGATACTACGAGCAGTACTTC,CASSVEASRYYEQYF
-,TRBJ2-5,TRBV9,many,TGTGCCAGCAGTCAGGGAGGGGGGGGAAGGGAGACCCAGTACTTC,CASSQGGGGRETQYF